This T cell receptor (beta chain) was found in a study of blood T cell repertoires in COVID-19. The CDR3 contains 13 residues. Unmatched junction bases numbered 1, after V lost 5 bases and J lost 2 bases. Profiling relied on immunoSEQ multiplex PCR, and the TCRdb table lists in-frame clones only, not all of them. This sample has approximately 110,000 clones, with roughly 88% found just once. Sequencing was performed on peripheral blood. The sequence derives from a human donor in a cohort sampled during active COVID-19. The chain joins TRBV12-3 or TRBV12-4 to TRBJ2-3; 7 nucleotides line up with TRBD2. CDR3 amino acids: CASSRDYTDTQYF. The CDR3, as DNA: TGTGCCAGCAGTAGGGACTACACAGATACGCAGTATTTT.